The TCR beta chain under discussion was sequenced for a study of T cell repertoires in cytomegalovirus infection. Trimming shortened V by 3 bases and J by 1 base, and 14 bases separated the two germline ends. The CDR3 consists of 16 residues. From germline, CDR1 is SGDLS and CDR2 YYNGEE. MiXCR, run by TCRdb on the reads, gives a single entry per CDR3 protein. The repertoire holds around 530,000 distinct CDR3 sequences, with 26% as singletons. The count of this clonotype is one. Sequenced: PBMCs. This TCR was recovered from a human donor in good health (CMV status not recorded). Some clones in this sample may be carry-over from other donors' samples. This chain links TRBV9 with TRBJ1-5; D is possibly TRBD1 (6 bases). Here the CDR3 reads CASSDGAGGSNQPQHF. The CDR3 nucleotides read TGTGCCAGCAGCGATGGGGCCGGGGGCAGCAATCAGCCCCAGCATTTT.